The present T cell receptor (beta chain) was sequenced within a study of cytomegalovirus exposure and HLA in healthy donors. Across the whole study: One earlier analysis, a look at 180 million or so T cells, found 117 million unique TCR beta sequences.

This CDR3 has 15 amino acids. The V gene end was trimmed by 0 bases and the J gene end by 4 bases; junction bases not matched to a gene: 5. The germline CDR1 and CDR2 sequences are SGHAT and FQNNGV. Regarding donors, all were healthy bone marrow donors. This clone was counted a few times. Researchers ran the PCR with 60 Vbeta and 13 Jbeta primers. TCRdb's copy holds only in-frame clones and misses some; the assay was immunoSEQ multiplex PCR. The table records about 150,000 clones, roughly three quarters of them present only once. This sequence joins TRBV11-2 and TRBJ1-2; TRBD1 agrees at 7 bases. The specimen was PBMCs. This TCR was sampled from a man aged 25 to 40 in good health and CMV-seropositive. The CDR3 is CASSLDPRGSYGYTF. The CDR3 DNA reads TGTGCCAGCAGCTTAGACCCCAGGGGGAGCTATGGCTACACCTTC.